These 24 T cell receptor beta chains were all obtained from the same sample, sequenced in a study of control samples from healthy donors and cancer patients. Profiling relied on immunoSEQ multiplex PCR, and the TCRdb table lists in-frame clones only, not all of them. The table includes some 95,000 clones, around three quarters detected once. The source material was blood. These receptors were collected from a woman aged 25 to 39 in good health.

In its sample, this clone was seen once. CDR3 in DNA: TGCGCCAGCAGCCAAGAGGCAGGGGTGAACACCATATATTTT. It encodes CASSQEAGVNTIYF. The rearrangement uses TRBV4-3 and TRBJ1-3; D might be TRBD1 (6 bases). Trimming stripped 0 bases from V and 7 bases from J, with 10 bases between. From germline, CDR1 is LGHNA and CDR2 YSLEER. CDR3 length equals 14 residues.

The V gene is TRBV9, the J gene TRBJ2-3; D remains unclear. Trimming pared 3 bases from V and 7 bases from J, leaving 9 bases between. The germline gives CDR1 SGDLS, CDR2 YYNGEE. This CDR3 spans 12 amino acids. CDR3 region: CASSGPRHTQYF. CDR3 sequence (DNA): TGTGCCAGCAGCGGACCACGGCATACGCAGTATTTT.

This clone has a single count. The CDR3 DNA sequence: TGTGCTAGTGGTGGAACGGCCGGGACAGGGGGCACAGATACGCAGTATTTT. It translates to CASGGTAGTGGTDTQYF. The rearrangement uses TRBV12-5 and TRBJ2-3; 10 bases line up with TRBD1. The germline gives CDR1 LGHNT, CDR2 FRNRAP. The CDR3 runs to 17 residues. With V trimmed by 5 bases and J by 1 base, 9 bases remained unmatched.

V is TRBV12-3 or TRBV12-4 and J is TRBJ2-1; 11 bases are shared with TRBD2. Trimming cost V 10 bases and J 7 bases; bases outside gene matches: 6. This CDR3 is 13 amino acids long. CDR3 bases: TGTGCCAACACTATAGCGGGGGGGAATGAGCAGTTCTTC. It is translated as CANTIAGGNEQFF.

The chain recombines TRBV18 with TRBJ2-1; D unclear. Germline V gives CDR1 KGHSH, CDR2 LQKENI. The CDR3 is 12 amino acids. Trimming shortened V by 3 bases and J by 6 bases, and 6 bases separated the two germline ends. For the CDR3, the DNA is TGTGCCAGCTCACCCAATCCCAATGAGCAGTTCTTC. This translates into CASSPNPNEQFF.

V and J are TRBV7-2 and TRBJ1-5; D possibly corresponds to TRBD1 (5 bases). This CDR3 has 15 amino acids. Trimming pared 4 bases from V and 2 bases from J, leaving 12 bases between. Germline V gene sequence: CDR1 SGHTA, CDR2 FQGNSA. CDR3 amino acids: CASSSQGRGNQPQHF. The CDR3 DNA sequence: TGTGCCAGCAGCTCGCAGGGACGGGGCAATCAGCCCCAGCATTTT. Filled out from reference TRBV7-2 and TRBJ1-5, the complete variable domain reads GAGVSQSPSNKVTEKGKDVELRCDPISGHTALYWYRQSLGQGLEFLIYFQGNSAPDKSGLPSDRFSAERTGGSVSTLTIQRTQQEDSAVYLCASSSQGRGNQPQHFGDGTRLSIL.

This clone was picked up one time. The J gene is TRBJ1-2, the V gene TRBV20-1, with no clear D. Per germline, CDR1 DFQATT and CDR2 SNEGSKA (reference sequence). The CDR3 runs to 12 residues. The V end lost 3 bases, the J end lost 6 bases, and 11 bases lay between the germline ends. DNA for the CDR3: TGCAGTGCTAGTGTTACGAACCATGGCTACACCTTC. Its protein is CSASVTNHGYTF.

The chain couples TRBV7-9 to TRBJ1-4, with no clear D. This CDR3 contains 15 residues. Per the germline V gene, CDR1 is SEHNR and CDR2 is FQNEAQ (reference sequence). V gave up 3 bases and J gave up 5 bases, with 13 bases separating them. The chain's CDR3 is CASSFGGSLNEKLFF. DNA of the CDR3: TGTGCCAGCAGCTTTGGAGGGTCCCTCAATGAAAAACTGTTTTTT.

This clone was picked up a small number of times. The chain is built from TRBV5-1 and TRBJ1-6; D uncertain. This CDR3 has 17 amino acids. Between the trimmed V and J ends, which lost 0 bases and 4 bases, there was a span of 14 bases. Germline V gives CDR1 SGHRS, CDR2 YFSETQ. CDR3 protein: CASSLDQTRSYNSPLHF. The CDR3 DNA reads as TGCGCCAGCAGCTTGGATCAGACTAGAAGTTATAATTCACCCCTCCACTTT.

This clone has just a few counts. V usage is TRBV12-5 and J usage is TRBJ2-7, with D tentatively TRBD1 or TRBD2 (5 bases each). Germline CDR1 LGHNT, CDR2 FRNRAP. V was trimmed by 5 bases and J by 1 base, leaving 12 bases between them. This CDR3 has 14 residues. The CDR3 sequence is CASGPNGASYEQYF. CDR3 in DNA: TGTGCTAGTGGTCCCAACGGGGCGTCCTACGAGCAGTACTTC.

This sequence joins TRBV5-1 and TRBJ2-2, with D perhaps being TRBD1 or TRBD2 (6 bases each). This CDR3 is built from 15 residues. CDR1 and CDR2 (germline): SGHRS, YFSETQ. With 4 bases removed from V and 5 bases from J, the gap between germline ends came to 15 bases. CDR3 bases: TGCGCCAGCAGCCCGAAAACAGGGAGGACCGGGGAGCTGTTTTTT. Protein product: CASSPKTGRTGELFF.

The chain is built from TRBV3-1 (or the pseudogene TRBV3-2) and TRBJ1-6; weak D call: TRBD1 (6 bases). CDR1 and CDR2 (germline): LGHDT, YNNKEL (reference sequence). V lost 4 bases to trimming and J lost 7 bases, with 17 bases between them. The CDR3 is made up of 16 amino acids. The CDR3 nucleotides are TGTGCCAGCAGCCCCCTTTTCGGCGGGGGCAATTCACCCCTCCACTTT. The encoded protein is CASSPLFGGGNSPLHF.

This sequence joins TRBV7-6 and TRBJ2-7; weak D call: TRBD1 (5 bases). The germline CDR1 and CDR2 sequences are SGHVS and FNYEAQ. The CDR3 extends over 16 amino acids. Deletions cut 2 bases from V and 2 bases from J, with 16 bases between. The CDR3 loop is CASSLLGGAYPYEQYF. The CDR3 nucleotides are TGTGCCAGCAGCTTACTTGGTGGGGCATACCCCTACGAGCAGTACTTC.

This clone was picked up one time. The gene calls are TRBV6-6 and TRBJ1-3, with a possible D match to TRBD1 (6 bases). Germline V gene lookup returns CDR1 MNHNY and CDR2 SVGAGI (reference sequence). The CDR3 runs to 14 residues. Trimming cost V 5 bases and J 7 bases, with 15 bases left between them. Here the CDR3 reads CASSQRAGANTIYF. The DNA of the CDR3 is TGTGCCAGCAGTCAACGCGCAGGGGCCAACACCATATATTTT.

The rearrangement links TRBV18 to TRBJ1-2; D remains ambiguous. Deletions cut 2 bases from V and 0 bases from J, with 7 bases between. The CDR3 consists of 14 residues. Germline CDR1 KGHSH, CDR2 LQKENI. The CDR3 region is CASSPYGSNYGYTF. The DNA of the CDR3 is TGTGCCAGCTCACCATACGGATCTAACTATGGCTACACCTTC.

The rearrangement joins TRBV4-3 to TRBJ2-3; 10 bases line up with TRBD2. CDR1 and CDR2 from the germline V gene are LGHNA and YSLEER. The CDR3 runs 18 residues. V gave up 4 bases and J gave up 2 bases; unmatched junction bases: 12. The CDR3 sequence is CASSLGRAGGTTTDTQYF. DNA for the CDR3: TGCGCCAGCAGCCTAGGGCGAGCGGGGGGGACGACCACAGATACGCAGTATTTT.

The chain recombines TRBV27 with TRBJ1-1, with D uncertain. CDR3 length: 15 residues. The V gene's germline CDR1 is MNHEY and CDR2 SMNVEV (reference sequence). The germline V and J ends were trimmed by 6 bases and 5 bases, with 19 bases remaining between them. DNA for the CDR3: TGTGCCAGCAGGGTTAATCGCTTGCCGGGAACTGAAGCTTTCTTT. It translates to CASRVNRLPGTEAFF.

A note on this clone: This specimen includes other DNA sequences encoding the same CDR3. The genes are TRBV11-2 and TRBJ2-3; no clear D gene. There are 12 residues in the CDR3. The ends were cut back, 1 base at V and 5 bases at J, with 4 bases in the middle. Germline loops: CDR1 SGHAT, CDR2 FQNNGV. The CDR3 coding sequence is TGTGCCAGCAGCTTAGGTGGAGATACGCAGTATTTT. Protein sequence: CASSLGGDTQYF.

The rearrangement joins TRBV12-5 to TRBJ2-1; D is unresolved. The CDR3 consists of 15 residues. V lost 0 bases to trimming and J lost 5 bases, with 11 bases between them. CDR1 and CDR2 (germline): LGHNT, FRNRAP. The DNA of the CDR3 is TGTGCTAGTGGTTTGGTACTGACACAAGACAATGAGCAGTTCTTC. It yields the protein CASGLVLTQDNEQFF. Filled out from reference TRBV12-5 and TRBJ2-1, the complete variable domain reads DARVTQTPRHKVTEMGQEVTMRCQPILGHNTVFWYRQTMMQGLELLAYFRNRAPLDDSGMPKDRFSAEMPDATLATLKIQPSEPRDSAVYFCASGLVLTQDNEQFFGPGTRLTVL.

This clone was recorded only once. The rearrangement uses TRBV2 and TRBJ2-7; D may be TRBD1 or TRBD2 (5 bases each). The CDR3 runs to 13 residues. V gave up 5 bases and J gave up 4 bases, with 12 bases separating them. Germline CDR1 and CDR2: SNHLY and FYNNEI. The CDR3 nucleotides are TGTGCCAGCAGTCCCGGGACGGGTTACGAGCAGTACTTC. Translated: CASSPGTGYEQYF.

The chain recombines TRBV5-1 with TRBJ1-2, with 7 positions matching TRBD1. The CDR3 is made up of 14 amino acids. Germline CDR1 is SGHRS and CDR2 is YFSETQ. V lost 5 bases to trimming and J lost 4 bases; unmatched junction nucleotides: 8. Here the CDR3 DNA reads TGCGCCAGCAGTCGGCAGGGGGAGTTCTATGGCTACACCTTC. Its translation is CASSRQGEFYGYTF.

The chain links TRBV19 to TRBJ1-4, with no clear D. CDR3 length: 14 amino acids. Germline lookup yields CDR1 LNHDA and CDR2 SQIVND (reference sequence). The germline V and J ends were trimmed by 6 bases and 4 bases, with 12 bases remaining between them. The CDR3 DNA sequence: TGTGCCAGTAGGCGGGAACCACTTAATGAAAAACTGTTTTTT. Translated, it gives CASRREPLNEKLFF.

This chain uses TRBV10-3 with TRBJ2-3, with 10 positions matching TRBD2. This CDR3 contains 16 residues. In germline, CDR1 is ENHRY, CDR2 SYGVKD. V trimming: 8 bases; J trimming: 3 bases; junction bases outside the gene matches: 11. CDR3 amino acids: CAISSGGISGTDTQYF. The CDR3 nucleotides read TGTGCCATCTCTAGCGGGGGTATATCTGGTACAGATACGCAGTATTTT.

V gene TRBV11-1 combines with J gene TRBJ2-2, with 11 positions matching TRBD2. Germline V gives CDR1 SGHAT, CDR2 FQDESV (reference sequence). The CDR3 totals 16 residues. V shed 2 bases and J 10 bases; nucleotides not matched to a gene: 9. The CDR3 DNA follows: TGTGCCAGCAGCTTACTGCTAGCGGGGGGCACGGAGGAGCTGTTTTTT. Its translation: CASSLLLAGGTEELFF.